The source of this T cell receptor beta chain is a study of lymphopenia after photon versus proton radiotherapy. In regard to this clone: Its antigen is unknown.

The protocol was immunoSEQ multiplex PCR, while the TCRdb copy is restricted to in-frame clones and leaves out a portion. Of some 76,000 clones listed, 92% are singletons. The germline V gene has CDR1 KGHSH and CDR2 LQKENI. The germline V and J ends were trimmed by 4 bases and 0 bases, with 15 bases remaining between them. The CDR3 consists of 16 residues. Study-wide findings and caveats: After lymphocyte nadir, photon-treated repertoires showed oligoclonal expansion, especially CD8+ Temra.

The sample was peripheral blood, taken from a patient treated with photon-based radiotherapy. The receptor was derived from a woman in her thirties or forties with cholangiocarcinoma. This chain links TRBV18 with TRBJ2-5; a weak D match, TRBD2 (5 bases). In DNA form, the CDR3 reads TGTGCCAGCTCACAAAGAAGTATGGACTACCAAGAGACCCAGTACTTC. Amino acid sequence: CASSQRSMDYQETQYF.